These 20 T cell receptor beta chains were all obtained from the same sample, sequenced in a study of sequential checkpoint blockade in melanoma. The repertoire was sequenced with immunoSEQ multiplex PCR; TCRdb's copy has only in-frame clones and lacks some. The data show approximately 37,000 clones, over 30% seen once. Specified treatment: randomized to nivolumab then ipilimumab (arm A) or the reverse (arm B). The source material was tumor tissue (inferred from file names), sampled from a patient given nivolumab and ipilimumab in sequence. The source is a human donor with melanoma.

The sample holds a few counts of this clone. This chain joins TRBV6-8 and TRBJ2-1; 10 nucleotides align to TRBD2. V shed 1 base and J 9 bases; nucleotides not matched to a gene: 6. Germline lookup yields CDR1 MNHGY and CDR2 SAAAGT. The CDR3 covers 15 residues. The CDR3 DNA follows: TGTGCCAGCAGTTACTGGACTAGCGGCGTTGGTGAGCAGTTCTTC. This translates into CASSYWTSGVGEQFF.

The chain combines TRBV11-3 with TRBJ2-1; 11 bases agree with TRBD2. Germline V gene lookup returns CDR1 SGHNT and CDR2 YENEEA. The CDR3 is 17 residues long. J lost 2 bases, V lost 5 bases, and 8 bases had no gene match. The chain's CDR3 is CASSTPRLAGTYNEQFF. CDR3 bases: TGTGCCAGCAGCACACCTAGACTAGCGGGGACCTACAATGAGCAGTTCTTC. The full variable domain, with the rest looked up from reference TRBV11-3 and TRBJ2-1, is EAGVVQSPRYKIIEKKQPVAFWCNPISGHNTLYWYLQNLGQGPELLIRYENEEAVDDSQLPKDRFSAERLKGVDSTLKIQPAELGDSAVYLCASSTPRLAGTYNEQFFGPGTRLTVL.

The chain joins TRBV6-8 to TRBJ2-7; 9 bases fit TRBD1. Germline CDR1 is MNHGY and CDR2 is SAAAGT. This CDR3 region has 15 residues. Germline trimming cut 4 bases from V and 9 bases from J; bases unmatched to any gene: 13. The CDR3 DNA reads as TGTGCCAGCAGTTCGATGACAGGGGGGGGTGGCGGGCAGTACTTC. Translation: CASSSMTGGGGGQYF.

This clone was seen more than once but under ten times. V and J are TRBV9 and TRBJ2-5, with TRBD2 matching over 8 bases. Germline CDR1 SGDLS, CDR2 YYNGEE. The CDR3 length is 14 residues. Trimming cost V 3 bases and J 1 base; bases outside gene matches: 2. The CDR3 loop reads CASSEGLAQETQYF. The CDR3 coding sequence is TGTGCCAGCAGCGAAGGACTAGCCCAAGAGACCCAGTACTTC.

The chain recombines TRBV30 with TRBJ2-2; no clear D. The germline gives CDR1 GTSNPN, CDR2 SVGIG (reference sequence). The V and J ends lost 2 bases and 0 bases respectively, with 13 bases between them. CDR3 length: 16 amino acids. The CDR3 bases are TGTGCCTGGAGTATACAGCGCGCCGCGAACACCGGGGAGCTGTTTTTT. It encodes CAWSIQRAANTGELFF.

This chain connects TRBV6-8 to TRBJ1-2, with TRBD1 matching over 7 bases. J gave up 4 bases and V 10 bases, and 6 bases lay outside the gene matches. This CDR3 contains 12 residues. From germline, CDR1 is MNHGY and CDR2 SAAAGT. CDR3 loop: CAISGDSYGYTF. CDR3 in DNA: TGTGCCATCAGCGGGGACAGCTATGGCTACACCTTC.

The chain couples TRBV19 to TRBJ1-1; D is possibly TRBD1 (5 bases). Germline V lookup: CDR1 LNHDA, CDR2 SQIVND (reference sequence). The CDR3 is 18 amino acids. V was pared by 5 bases and J by 2 bases, with 24 bases between. CDR3 loop: CASSSPSGALFSNTEAFF. In DNA, the CDR3 is TGTGCCAGTAGTTCACCATCCGGGGCCCTTTTCTCCAACACTGAAGCTTTCTTT.

This clone occurred a few times. This sequence joins TRBV6-8 and TRBJ2-7, with D possibly being TRBD1 (5 bases). Germline CDR1 is MNHGY and CDR2 is SAAAGT. Trimming pared 8 bases from V and 3 bases from J, leaving 17 bases between. The CDR3 has 14 amino acids. DNA for the CDR3: TGTGCCAGCCCTAAGGCAGGGATACTCTACGAGCAGTACTTC. This sequence encodes CASPKAGILYEQYF.

This clone was picked up a small number of times. This chain connects TRBV28 to TRBJ2-5; TRBD1 agrees at 11 bases. CDR3 length equals 14 residues. With V trimmed by 5 bases and J by 9 bases, 8 bases remained unmatched. The germline CDR1 and CDR2 sequences are MDHEN and SYDVKM. CDR3 nucleotides: TGTGCCAGCAGTCCCAGAAGGGACAGGGGGGCCCAGTACTTC. It specifies CASSPRRDRGAQYF.

There are many counts of this clone. This chain connects TRBV11-3 to TRBJ1-3; D not resolved. Germline CDR1 SGHNT, CDR2 YENEEA. V lost 4 bases to trimming and J lost 0 bases, with 10 bases between them. This CDR3 is 15 amino acids long. The CDR3 reads CASSWGETSGNTIYF. In DNA, the CDR3 is TGTGCCAGCAGCTGGGGAGAAACCTCTGGAAACACCATATATTTT.

This chain joins TRBV23-1 and TRBJ2-7; 7 bases align to TRBD1. TRBV23-1 is sorted into the ORF group, with uncertain function. Trimming cost V 6 bases and J 2 bases; bases outside gene matches: 10. The CDR3 runs 15 residues. DNA of the CDR3: TGCGCCAGCAGCCAAGATAGGCAGGGGGCCTACGAGCAGTACTTC. This encodes CASSQDRQGAYEQYF.

This rearrangement joins TRBV10-3 to TRBJ2-7; perhaps TRBD1 as D (7 bases). The V gene lost 1 base and the J gene lost 3 bases, with 19 bases spanning the gap. Germline V gene lookup returns CDR1 ENHRY and CDR2 SYGVKD. The CDR3 runs to 17 residues. CDR3 in amino acids: CAISEWRDSHTSYEQYF. The DNA for the CDR3 is TGTGCCATCAGTGAGTGGAGGGACAGCCACACAAGCTACGAGCAGTACTTC.

This rearrangement joins TRBV28 to TRBJ1-2; a weak D match, TRBD1 (5 bases). Germline V CDR1 and CDR2: MDHEN, SYDVKM. V shed 4 bases and J shed 4 bases, with 19 bases lying between them. The CDR3 is made up of 16 amino acids. In DNA form, the CDR3 reads TGTGCCAGCAGTTCGACGGAAAACAGGATTGTCTATGGCTACACCTTC. Translation: CASSSTENRIVYGYTF.

The gene calls are TRBV19 and TRBJ1-2; a possible D gene is TRBD1 (5 bases). The CDR3 length is 16 residues. CDR1 is LNHDA, CDR2 SQIVND, per germline (reference sequence). The V gene lost 4 bases and the J gene lost 4 bases, with 19 bases spanning the gap. The CDR3 region has the DNA TGTGCCAGTAGTAACCCCGGGGAGGGACGAGGCTATGGCTACACCTTC. It encodes CASSNPGEGRGYGYTF. Supplemented by reference TRBV19 and TRBJ1-2, the full variable domain reads DGGITQSPKYLFRKEGQNVTLSCEQNLNHDAMYWYRQDPGQGLRLIYYSQIVNDFQKGDIAEGYSVSREKKESFPLTVTSAQKNPTAFYLCASSNPGEGRGYGYTFGSGTRLTVV.

J is TRBJ1-3 and V is TRBV23-1; no definite D call. TRBV23-1 is an ORF; its function is uncertain. The CDR3 is 15 amino acids. V was cut by 2 bases and J by 0 bases, with 8 bases left in between. Written as DNA, the CDR3 is TGCGCCAGCAGTCAACCAAAAGGCTCTGGAAACACCATATATTTT. Translation gives CASSQPKGSGNTIYF.

The chain is built from TRBV11-3 and TRBJ2-7; D may correspond to TRBD1 or TRBD2 (5 bases each). Trimming shortened V by 3 bases and J by 1 base, and 10 bases separated the two germline ends. Per germline, CDR1 SGHNT and CDR2 YENEEA. This CDR3 has 14 residues. CDR3 in amino acids: CASSLGVESYEQYF. In DNA form, the CDR3 reads TGTGCCAGCAGCTTGGGGGTGGAGTCCTACGAGCAGTACTTC.

This clone turned up a few times. V usage is TRBV28 and J usage is TRBJ1-3, with D uncertain. Germline lookup yields CDR1 MDHEN and CDR2 SYDVKM. The CDR3 runs to 14 residues. V lost 1 base to trimming and J lost 0 bases, with 4 bases between them. This CDR3 reads CASSLYTSGNTIYF. In DNA form, the CDR3 reads TGTGCCAGCAGTTTATACACCTCTGGAAACACCATATATTTT.

V usage is TRBV5-1 and J usage is TRBJ2-1, with D perhaps TRBD2 (6 bases). Germline values: CDR1 SGHRS, CDR2 YFSETQ. The CDR3 contains 15 residues. V lost 0 bases and J lost 3, with 10 bases in between. This chain's CDR3 is CASSLGGVNYNEQFF. For the CDR3, the DNA is TGCGCCAGCAGCTTGGGCGGGGTAAACTACAATGAGCAGTTCTTC.

This clone was counted only a few times. This chain joins TRBV6-8 and TRBJ1-2; 9 bases align to TRBD1. J gave up 2 bases and V 5 bases, and 9 bases lay outside the gene matches. The CDR3 consists of 16 residues. Germline CDR1 MNHGY, CDR2 SAAAGT. CDR3 sequence (DNA): TGTGCCAGCAGTAATGGTCCCGGGACAGGGAACTATGGCTACACCTTC. Protein product: CASSNGPGTGNYGYTF.

This chain connects TRBV6-8 to TRBJ1-1, with TRBD1 matching over 11 bases. V trimming: 4 bases; J trimming: 7 bases; junction bases outside the gene matches: 11. CDR1 and CDR2 from the germline V gene are MNHGY and SAAAGT. The CDR3 is made up of 16 amino acids. The DNA of the CDR3 is TGTGCCAGCAGTTCGACTTGGACAGGGGGCATTGTTGAAGCTTTCTTT. The encoded protein is CASSSTWTGGIVEAFF.